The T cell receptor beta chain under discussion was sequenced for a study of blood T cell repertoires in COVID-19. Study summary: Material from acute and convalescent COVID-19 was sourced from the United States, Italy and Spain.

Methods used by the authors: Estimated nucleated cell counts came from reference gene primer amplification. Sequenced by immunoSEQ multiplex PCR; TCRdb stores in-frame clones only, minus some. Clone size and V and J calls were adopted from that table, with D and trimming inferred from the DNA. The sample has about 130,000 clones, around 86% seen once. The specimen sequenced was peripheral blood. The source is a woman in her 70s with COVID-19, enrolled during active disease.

The CDR3 nucleotides are TGTGCCTGGATGGATAGCTTCTCCAACTATGGCTACACCTTC. It translates to CAWMDSFSNYGYTF. The chain recombines TRBV30 with TRBJ1-2; D is uncertain. Germline CDR1 is GTSNPN and CDR2 is SVGIG (reference sequence). The CDR3 has 14 residues. The ends were cut back, 4 bases at V and 2 bases at J, with 14 bases in the middle.